Listed below are T cell receptor beta chains from one sample, sequenced in a study of regulatory T cells in long-lasting Graves disease. MiXCR, run by TCRdb on the multiplex PCR reads, gives a single entry per CDR3 protein. The sample lists a few hundred thousand distinct CDR3 sequences; 20% to 25% were seen once. This material consisted of peripheral blood mononuclear cells (PBMCs), taken when the disease was refractory, from a patient treated with antithyroid drugs. These receptors all stem from a female donor with Graves disease. Both conserved end residues are part of each CDR3. A D gene is named only where the DNA matches it firmly. Size tells how often a clone was seen (once, few, many) or the class of an expanded clone, and some rows leave it out.

v_call: TRBV29-1; clone_size: few; j_call: TRBJ2-5; d_call: .; cdr3_aa: CSVSRGILETQYF; cdr3_nt: TGCAGCGTGAGCAGGGGTATTCTAGAGACCCAGTACTTC
v_call: TRBV5-1; clone_size: .; j_call: TRBJ1-2; d_call: TRBD1; cdr3_aa: CASSPGTGSDYGYTF; cdr3_nt: TGTGCCAGCAGCCCGGGGACAGGGAGTGACTATGGCTACACCTTC
v_call: TRBV28; clone_size: .; j_call: TRBJ2-1; d_call: TRBD2; cdr3_aa: CASSILAGELYNEQFF; cdr3_nt: TGTGCCAGCAGTATCTTAGCGGGAGAATTGTACAATGAGCAGTTCTTC
v_call: TRBV5-1; clone_size: .; j_call: TRBJ2-7; d_call: TRBD1; cdr3_aa: CASSLALGQGYYEQYF; cdr3_nt: TGCGCCAGCAGCTTGGCCTTGGGACAGGGGTACTACGAGCAGTACTTC
v_call: TRBV7-9; clone_size: many; j_call: TRBJ2-5; d_call: TRBD2; cdr3_aa: CASSFFGGEETQYF; cdr3_nt: TGTGCCAGCAGCTTCTTCGGGGGGGAAGAGACCCAGTACTTC
v_call: TRBV7-9; clone_size: many; j_call: TRBJ2-5; d_call: TRBD2; cdr3_aa: CASSKSKATSGQETQYF; cdr3_nt: TGTGCCAGCAGCAAATCCAAAGCGACTAGCGGCCAAGAGACCCAGTACTTC
v_call: TRBV5-5; clone_size: many; j_call: TRBJ1-1; d_call: TRBD1; cdr3_aa: CASSLIPGQGTNTEAFF; cdr3_nt: TGTGCCAGCAGCTTGATTCCGGGACAGGGCACCAACACTGAAGCTTTCTTT
v_call: TRBV7-9; clone_size: few; j_call: TRBJ2-7; d_call: TRBD1; cdr3_aa: CASSPPGGTGFSYEQYF; cdr3_nt: TGTGCCAGCAGCCCGCCTGGCGGGACAGGGTTTTCCTACGAGCAGTACTTC
v_call: TRBV28; clone_size: many; j_call: TRBJ2-7; d_call: .; cdr3_aa: CASGGDEQYF; cdr3_nt: TGTGCCAGCGGGGGAGACGAGCAGTACTTC
v_call: TRBV28; clone_size: many; j_call: TRBJ2-2; d_call: TRBD1; cdr3_aa: CASSSLGTGGASWTGELFF; cdr3_nt: TGTGCCAGCAGTTCCCTCGGGACAGGGGGCGCTTCGTGGACCGGGGAGCTGTTTTTT
v_call: TRBV5-6; clone_size: .; j_call: TRBJ2-2; d_call: .; cdr3_aa: CASSPDRQATGELFF; cdr3_nt: TGTGCCAGCAGCCCGGACCGTCAGGCCACCGGGGAGCTGTTTTTT
v_call: TRBV7-2; clone_size: few; j_call: TRBJ1-1; d_call: TRBD1; cdr3_aa: CASSVATGHTEAFF; cdr3_nt: TGTGCCAGCAGCGTAGCGACAGGGCACACTGAAGCTTTCTTT
v_call: TRBV28; clone_size: few; j_call: TRBJ2-1; d_call: .; cdr3_aa: CASSLNDPRTPTITHVPNEQFF; cdr3_nt: TGTGCCAGCAGTCTCAATGACCCTCGGACACCGACAATTACCCACGTCCCCAATGAGCAGTTCTTC
v_call: TRBV15; clone_size: .; j_call: TRBJ2-5; d_call: TRBD2; cdr3_aa: CATSRGLAGDETQYF; cdr3_nt: TGTGCCACCAGCAGGGGACTAGCGGGAGATGAGACCCAGTACTTC
v_call: TRBV27; clone_size: many; j_call: TRBJ1-2; d_call: .; cdr3_aa: CASSPSNIYGYTF; cdr3_nt: TGTGCCAGCAGCCCGAGCAACATCTATGGCTACACCTTC
v_call: TRBV7-3; clone_size: .; j_call: TRBJ2-3; d_call: TRBD2; cdr3_aa: CASSQSGGATDTQYF; cdr3_nt: TGTGCCAGCAGCCAGAGCGGGGGGGCCACAGATACGCAGTATTTT
v_call: TRBV6-1; clone_size: .; j_call: TRBJ2-1; d_call: .; cdr3_aa: CATNGEWEHNEQFF; cdr3_nt: TGTGCCACCAACGGTGAGTGGGAGCACAATGAGCAGTTCTTC
v_call: TRBV7-2; clone_size: many; j_call: TRBJ1-5; d_call: TRBD1; cdr3_aa: CASSPGQGAGQPQHF; cdr3_nt: TGTGCCAGCAGCCCCGGACAGGGGGCGGGTCAGCCCCAGCATTTT
v_call: TRBV27; clone_size: .; j_call: TRBJ2-7; d_call: TRBD2; cdr3_aa: CASSSLGTSPYEQYF; cdr3_nt: TGTGCCAGCAGTTCGCTCGGGACTAGCCCATACGAGCAGTACTTC
v_call: TRBV19; clone_size: .; j_call: TRBJ2-1; d_call: .; cdr3_aa: CASSRWLGYDEQFF; cdr3_nt: TGTGCCAGTAGTCGGTGGTTGGGGTATGATGAGCAGTTCTTC
v_call: TRBV30; clone_size: .; j_call: TRBJ2-5; d_call: .; cdr3_aa: CAWSPQGTQYF; cdr3_nt: TGTGCCTGGAGCCCCCAAGGGACCCAGTACTTC
v_call: TRBV7-2; clone_size: few; j_call: TRBJ2-5; d_call: TRBD2; cdr3_aa: CASTLAGGETQYF; cdr3_nt: TGTGCCAGCACCTTAGCGGGAGGAGAGACCCAGTACTTC
v_call: TRBV20-1; clone_size: .; j_call: TRBJ2-6; d_call: .; cdr3_aa: CSARSHSSSSGANVLTF; cdr3_nt: TGCAGTGCTAGATCTCACAGCTCTAGCTCTGGGGCCAACGTCCTGACTTTC
v_call: TRBV29-1; clone_size: few; j_call: TRBJ1-2; d_call: .; cdr3_aa: CSVGDKERGYTF; cdr3_nt: TGCAGCGTTGGGGACAAGGAGCGAGGCTACACCTTC
v_call: TRBV28; clone_size: .; j_call: TRBJ2-5; d_call: TRBD2; cdr3_aa: CATAARGSSYQETQYF; cdr3_nt: TGTGCCACCGCGGCGCGGGGGTCCTCGTACCAAGAGACCCAGTACTTC
v_call: TRBV28; clone_size: many; j_call: TRBJ1-5; d_call: .; cdr3_aa: CASSLVPHSGGNQPQHF; cdr3_nt: TGTGCCAGCAGTTTAGTCCCACACAGCGGGGGCAATCAGCCCCAGCATTTT
v_call: TRBV29-1; clone_size: few; j_call: TRBJ2-2; d_call: .; cdr3_aa: CSVARSTGELFF; cdr3_nt: TGCAGCGTCGCCCGGAGCACCGGGGAGCTGTTTTTT
v_call: TRBV7-9; clone_size: many; j_call: TRBJ2-5; d_call: TRBD2; cdr3_aa: CASSLGAGGPETQYF; cdr3_nt: TGTGCCAGCAGCTTAGGGGCGGGGGGGCCGGAGACCCAGTACTTC
v_call: TRBV14; clone_size: .; j_call: TRBJ2-1; d_call: .; cdr3_aa: CASSQVLGLYNEQFF; cdr3_nt: TGTGCCAGCAGCCAAGTTTTGGGGTTATACAATGAGCAGTTCTTC
v_call: TRBV7-3; clone_size: few; j_call: TRBJ2-3; d_call: TRBD1; cdr3_aa: CASSPNPGQTSTDTQYF; cdr3_nt: TGTGCCAGCAGCCCCAACCCGGGACAGACGAGCACAGATACGCAGTATTTT